Detailed here is one TCR beta chain. Antigen: not known. Original processing notes: Filtering differed since immunoSEQ provided only junctions, with no quality scores. This table comes from immunoSEQ multiplex PCR, and its TCRdb copy is limited to in-frame clones, with some not included. The V and J calls and clone size were taken over from that table, and D and trimming were inferred from the DNA. The table includes under 2,000,000 clones, over 85% detected once. The V and J ends lost 4 bases and 7 bases respectively, with 14 bases between them. This CDR3 contains 14 residues. Germline assignment: CDR1 LNHDA and CDR2 SQIVND (reference sequence). This entry is derived from a study of shared clonotypes between healthy human individuals. CD45RO-negative CD8 cells positively selected for CCR7 made up the naive population, which excluded terminally differentiated effector memory CD45RA+ cells. Recent acute infections and vaccinations were absent in the healthy HIV-negative adult donors.

Study-level points and caveats: There were few donors, and this limited the genetic and exposure-history diversity represented.

The source is a man aged 18-30 years in good health. The source material was naive CD8+ T cells sorted from blood. The chain employs TRBV19 and TRBJ2-1, with a weak D call TRBD1 (6 bases). The chain's CDR3 is CASSSQGPWNEQFF. The CDR3 DNA reads TGTGCCAGTAGTAGCCAGGGGCCATGGAATGAGCAGTTCTTC.